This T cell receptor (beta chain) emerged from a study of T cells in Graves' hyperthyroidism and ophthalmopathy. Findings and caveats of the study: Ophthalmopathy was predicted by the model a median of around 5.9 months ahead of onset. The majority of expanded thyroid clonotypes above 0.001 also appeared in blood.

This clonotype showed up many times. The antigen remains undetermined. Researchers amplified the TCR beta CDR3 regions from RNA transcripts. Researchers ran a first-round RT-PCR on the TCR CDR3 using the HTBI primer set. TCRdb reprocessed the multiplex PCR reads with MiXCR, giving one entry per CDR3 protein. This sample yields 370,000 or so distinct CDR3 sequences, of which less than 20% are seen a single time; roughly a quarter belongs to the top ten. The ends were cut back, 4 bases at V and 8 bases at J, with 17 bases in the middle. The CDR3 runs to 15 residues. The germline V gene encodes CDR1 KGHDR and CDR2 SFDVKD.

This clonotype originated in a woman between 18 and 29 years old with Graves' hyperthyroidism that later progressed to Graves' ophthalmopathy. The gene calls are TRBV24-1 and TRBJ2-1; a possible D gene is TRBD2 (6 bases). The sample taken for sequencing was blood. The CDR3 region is CATSDRRGGGDEQFF. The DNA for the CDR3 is TGTGCCACCAGTGACCGCCGGGGAGGCGGCGATGAGCAGTTCTTC.